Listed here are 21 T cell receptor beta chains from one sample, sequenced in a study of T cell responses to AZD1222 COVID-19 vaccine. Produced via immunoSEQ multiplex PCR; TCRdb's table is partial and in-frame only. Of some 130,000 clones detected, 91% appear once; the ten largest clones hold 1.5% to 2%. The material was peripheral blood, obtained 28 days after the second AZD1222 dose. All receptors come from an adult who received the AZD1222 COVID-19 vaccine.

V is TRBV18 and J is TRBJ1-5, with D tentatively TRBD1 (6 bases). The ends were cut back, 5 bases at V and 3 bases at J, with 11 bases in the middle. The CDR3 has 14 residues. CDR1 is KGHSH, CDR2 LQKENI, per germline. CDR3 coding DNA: TGTGCCAGCTCAGCAGACAGGTCCAATCAGCCCCAGCATTTT. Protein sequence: CASSADRSNQPQHF.

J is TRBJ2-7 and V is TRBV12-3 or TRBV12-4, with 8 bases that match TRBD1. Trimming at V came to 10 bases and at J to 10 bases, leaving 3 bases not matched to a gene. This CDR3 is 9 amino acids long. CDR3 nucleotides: TGTGCCACCGGACAGGGACAGTACGTC. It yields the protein CATGQGQYV.

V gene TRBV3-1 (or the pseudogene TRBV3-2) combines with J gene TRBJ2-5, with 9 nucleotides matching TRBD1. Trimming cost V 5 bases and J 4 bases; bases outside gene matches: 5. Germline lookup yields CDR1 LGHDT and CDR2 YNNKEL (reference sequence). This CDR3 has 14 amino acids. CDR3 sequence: CASSLTGGAETQYF. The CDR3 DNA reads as TGTGCCAGCAGCTTAACAGGGGGCGCAGAGACCCAGTACTTC.

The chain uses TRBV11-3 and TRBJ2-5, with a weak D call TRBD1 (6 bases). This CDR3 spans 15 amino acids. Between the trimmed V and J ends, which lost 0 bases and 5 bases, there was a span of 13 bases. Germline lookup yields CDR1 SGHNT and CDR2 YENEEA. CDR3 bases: TGTGCCAGCAGCTTAGATCCAGGGGCGTTGGAGACCCAGTACTTC. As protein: CASSLDPGALETQYF.

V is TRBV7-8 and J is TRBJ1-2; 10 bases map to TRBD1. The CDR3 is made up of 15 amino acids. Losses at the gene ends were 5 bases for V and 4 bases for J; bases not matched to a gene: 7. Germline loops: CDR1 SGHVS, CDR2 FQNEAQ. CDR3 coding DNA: TGTGCCAGCAGCCCTAGACAGGGGGCCTCCTATGGCTACACCTTC. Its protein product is CASSPRQGASYGYTF.

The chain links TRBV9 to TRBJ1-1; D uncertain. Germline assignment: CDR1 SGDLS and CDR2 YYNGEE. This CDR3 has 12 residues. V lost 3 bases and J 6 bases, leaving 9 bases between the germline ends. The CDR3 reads CASSGPRAEAFF. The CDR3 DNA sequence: TGTGCCAGCAGCGGCCCCCGAGCTGAAGCTTTCTTT.

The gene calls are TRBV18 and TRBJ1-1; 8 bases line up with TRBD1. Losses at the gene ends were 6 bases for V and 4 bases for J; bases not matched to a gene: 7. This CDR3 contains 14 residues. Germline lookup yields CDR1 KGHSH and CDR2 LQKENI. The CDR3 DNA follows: TGTGCCAGCTCCCTCGGACAGGGACGCACTGAAGCTTTCTTT. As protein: CASSLGQGRTEAFF.

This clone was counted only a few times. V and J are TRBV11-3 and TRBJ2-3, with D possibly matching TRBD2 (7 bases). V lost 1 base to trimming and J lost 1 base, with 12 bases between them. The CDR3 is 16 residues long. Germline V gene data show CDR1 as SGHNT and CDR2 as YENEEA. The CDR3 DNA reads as TGTGCCAGCAGCTTAGGACGGGGGGCTGGCACAGATACGCAGTATTTT. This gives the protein CASSLGRGAGTDTQYF.

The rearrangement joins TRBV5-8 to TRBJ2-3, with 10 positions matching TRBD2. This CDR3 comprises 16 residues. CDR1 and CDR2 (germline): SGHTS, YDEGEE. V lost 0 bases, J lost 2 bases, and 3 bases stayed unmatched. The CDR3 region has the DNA TGTGCCAGCAGCTTGGGGACTAGCGGATCCACAGATACGCAGTATTTT. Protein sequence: CASSLGTSGSTDTQYF.

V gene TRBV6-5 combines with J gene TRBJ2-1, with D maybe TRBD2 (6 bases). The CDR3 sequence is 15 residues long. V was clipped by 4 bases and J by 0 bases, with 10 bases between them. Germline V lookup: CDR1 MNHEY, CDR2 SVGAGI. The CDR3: CASSWGTRSYNEQFF. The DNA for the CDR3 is TGTGCCAGCAGTTGGGGGACTCGCTCCTACAATGAGCAGTTCTTC.

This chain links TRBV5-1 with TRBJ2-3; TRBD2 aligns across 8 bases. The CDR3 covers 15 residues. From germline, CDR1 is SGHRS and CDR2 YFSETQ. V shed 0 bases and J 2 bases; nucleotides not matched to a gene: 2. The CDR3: CASSLELAATDTQYF. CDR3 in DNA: TGCGCCAGCAGCTTGGAACTAGCGGCCACAGATACGCAGTATTTT.

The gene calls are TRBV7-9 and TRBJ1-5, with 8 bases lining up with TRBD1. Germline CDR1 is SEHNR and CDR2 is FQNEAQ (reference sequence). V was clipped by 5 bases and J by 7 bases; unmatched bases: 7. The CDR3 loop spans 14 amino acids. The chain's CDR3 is CASSRTGNEQPQHF. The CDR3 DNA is TGTGCCAGCAGCCGGACAGGGAATGAACAGCCCCAGCATTTT.

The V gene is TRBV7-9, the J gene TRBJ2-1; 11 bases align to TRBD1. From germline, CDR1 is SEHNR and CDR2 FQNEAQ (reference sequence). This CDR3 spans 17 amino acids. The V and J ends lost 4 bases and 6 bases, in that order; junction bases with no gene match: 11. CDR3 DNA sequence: TGTGCCAGCAGCTCAAGCGTCCCCGGGACAGGGGGCAATGAGCAGTTCTTC. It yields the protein CASSSSVPGTGGNEQFF.

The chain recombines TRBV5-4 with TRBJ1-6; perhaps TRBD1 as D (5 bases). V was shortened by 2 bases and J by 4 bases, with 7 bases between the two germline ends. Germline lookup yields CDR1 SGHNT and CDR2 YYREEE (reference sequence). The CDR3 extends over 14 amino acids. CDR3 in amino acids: CASSFAGYNSPLHF. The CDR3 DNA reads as TGTGCCAGCAGCTTCGCAGGGTATAATTCACCCCTCCACTTT. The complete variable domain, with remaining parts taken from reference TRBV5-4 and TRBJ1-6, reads ETGVTQSPTHLIKTRGQQVTLRCSSQSGHNTVSWYQQALGQGPQFIFQYYREEENGRGNFPPRFSGLQFPNYSSELNVNALELDDSALYLCASSFAGYNSPLHFGNGTRLTVT.

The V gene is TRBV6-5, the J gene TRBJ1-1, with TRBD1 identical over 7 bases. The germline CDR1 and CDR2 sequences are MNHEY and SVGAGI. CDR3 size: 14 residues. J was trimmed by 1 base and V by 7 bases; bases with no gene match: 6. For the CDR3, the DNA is TGTGCCAGCAACCCAGGACAGGAGAACACTGAAGCTTTCTTT. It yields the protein CASNPGQENTEAFF.

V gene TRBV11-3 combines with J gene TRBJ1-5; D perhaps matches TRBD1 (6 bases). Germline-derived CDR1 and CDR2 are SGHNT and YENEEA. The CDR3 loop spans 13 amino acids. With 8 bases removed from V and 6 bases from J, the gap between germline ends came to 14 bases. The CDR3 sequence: CASGRGRSQPQHF. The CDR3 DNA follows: TGTGCCAGCGGCAGGGGAAGATCTCAGCCCCAGCATTTT.

CDR3 coding DNA: TGTGCCAGCAGTTCGGTACAAGGGTTCGCTCAGCCCCAGCATTTT. This codes for CASSSVQGFAQPQHF. The V call is TRBV6-5, the J call TRBJ1-5, with unresolved D. The CDR3 is made up of 15 amino acids. The ends were cut back, 4 bases at V and 6 bases at J, with 16 bases in the middle. Germline V gene sequence: CDR1 MNHEY, CDR2 SVGAGI.

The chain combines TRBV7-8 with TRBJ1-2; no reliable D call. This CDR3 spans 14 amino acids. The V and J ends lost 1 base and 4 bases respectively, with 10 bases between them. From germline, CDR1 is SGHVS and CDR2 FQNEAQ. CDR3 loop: CASSLDPTLYGYTF. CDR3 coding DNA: TGTGCCAGCAGCTTAGATCCGACACTCTATGGCTACACCTTC. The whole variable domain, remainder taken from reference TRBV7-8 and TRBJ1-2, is GAGVSQSPRYKVAKRGQDVALRCDPISGHVSLFWYQQALGQGPEFLTYFQNEAQLDKSGLPSDRFFAERPEGSVSTLKIQRTQQEDSAVYLCASSLDPTLYGYTFGSGTRLTVV.

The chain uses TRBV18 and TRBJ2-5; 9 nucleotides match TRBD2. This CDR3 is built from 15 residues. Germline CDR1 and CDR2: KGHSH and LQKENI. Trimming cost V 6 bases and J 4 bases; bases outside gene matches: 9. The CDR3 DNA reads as TGTGCCAGCTCCCGAGGCGGGGGGGCCTCAGAGACCCAGTACTTC. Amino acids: CASSRGGGASETQYF.

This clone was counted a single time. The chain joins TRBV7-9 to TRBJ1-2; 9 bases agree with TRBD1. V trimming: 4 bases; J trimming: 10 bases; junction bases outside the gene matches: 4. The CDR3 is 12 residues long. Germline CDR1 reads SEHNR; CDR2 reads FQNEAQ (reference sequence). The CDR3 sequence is CASSWGQGLYTF. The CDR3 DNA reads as TGTGCCAGCAGCTGGGGACAGGGACTCTACACCTTC.

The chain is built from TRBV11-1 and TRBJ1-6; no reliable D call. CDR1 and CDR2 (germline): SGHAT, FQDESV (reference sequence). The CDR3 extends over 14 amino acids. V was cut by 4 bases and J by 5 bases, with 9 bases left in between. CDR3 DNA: TGTGCCAGCAGCTACTGGGAAGATAATTCACCCCTCCACTTT. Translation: CASSYWEDNSPLHF.